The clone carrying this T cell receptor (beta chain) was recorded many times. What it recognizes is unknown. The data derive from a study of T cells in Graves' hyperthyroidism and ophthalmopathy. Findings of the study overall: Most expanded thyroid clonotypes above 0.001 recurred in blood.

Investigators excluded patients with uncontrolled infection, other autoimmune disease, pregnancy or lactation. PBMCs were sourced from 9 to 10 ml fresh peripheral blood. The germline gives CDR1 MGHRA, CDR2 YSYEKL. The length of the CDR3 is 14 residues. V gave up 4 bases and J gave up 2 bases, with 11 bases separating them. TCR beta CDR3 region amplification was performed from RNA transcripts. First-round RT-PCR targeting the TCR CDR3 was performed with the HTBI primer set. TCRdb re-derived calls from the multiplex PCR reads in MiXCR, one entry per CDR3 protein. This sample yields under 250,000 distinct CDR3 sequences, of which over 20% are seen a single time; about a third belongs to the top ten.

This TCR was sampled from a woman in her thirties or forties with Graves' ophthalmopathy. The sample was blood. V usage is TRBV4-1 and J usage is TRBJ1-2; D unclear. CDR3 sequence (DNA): TGCGCCAGCAGCCCAGAGGTCCCCAACTATGGCTACACCTTC. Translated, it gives CASSPEVPNYGYTF.